This is a list of T cell receptor beta chains from one sample in a study of blood T cell repertoires in COVID-19. TCRdb's copy holds only in-frame clones and misses some; the assay was immunoSEQ multiplex PCR. The sample has about 150,000 clones, around 74% seen once; the top ten hold 3% to 4.5%. The sequencing input was peripheral blood. The source is a woman of 80 years or more with acute or convalescent COVID-19. Each CDR3 is given with its conserved first and last residue. Each record gives: clone size, V gene, D gene, J gene, CDR3 protein, CDR3 DNA. D genes are given only for firm matches. The size entry is marked missing in some rows and otherwise reads once, few, many or a size class.

clone size: NA; V gene: TRBV4-2; D gene: NA; J gene: TRBJ2-7; CDR3 protein: CASSQGGVSYEQYF; CDR3 DNA: TGTGCCAGCAGCCAGGGAGGCGTGTCCTACGAGCAGTACTTC
clone size: NA; V gene: TRBV7-2; D gene: TRBD1; J gene: TRBJ1-2; CDR3 protein: CASSLGGGGAYGYTF; CDR3 DNA: TGTGCCAGCAGCTTAGGAGGAGGGGGCGCATATGGCTACACCTTC
clone size: NA; V gene: TRBV2; D gene: TRBD1; J gene: TRBJ1-1; CDR3 protein: CASTKQGGGTEAFF; CDR3 DNA: TGTGCCAGCACAAAACAGGGGGGCGGAACTGAAGCTTTCTTT
clone size: NA; V gene: TRBV19; D gene: NA; J gene: TRBJ2-2; CDR3 protein: CASRRTGELFF; CDR3 DNA: TGTGCCAGTAGGAGGACCGGGGAGCTGTTTTTT
clone size: few; V gene: TRBV5-1; D gene: TRBD1; J gene: TRBJ1-1; CDR3 protein: CASSIGTGSAFF; CDR3 DNA: TGCGCCAGCAGCATCGGGACAGGGTCGGCTTTCTTT
clone size: NA; V gene: TRBV18; D gene: NA; J gene: TRBJ2-7; CDR3 protein: CASSPGTPAEQYF; CDR3 DNA: TGTGCCAGCTCACCAGGGACTCCAGCCGAGCAGTACTTC
clone size: NA; V gene: TRBV30; D gene: NA; J gene: TRBJ1-1; CDR3 protein: CAAQGGSGYEAFF; CDR3 DNA: TGTGCCGCACAGGGCGGGTCGGGTTATGAAGCTTTCTTT
clone size: NA; V gene: TRBV7-2; D gene: NA; J gene: TRBJ1-2; CDR3 protein: CASSYPGESGYTF; CDR3 DNA: TGTGCCAGCAGCTACCCTGGGGAGTCCGGCTACACCTTC
clone size: few; V gene: TRBV7-8; D gene: TRBD1; J gene: TRBJ1-6; CDR3 protein: CASSAQRGRGINSPLHF; CDR3 DNA: TGTGCCAGCAGCGCTCAACGGGGCAGGGGGATTAATTCACCCCTCCACTTT
clone size: NA; V gene: TRBV3-1/TRBV3-2; D gene: NA; J gene: TRBJ2-5; CDR3 protein: CASSQDRWAGGETQYF; CDR3 DNA: TGTGCCAGCAGCCAAGATCGGTGGGCAGGAGGGGAGACCCAGTACTTC
clone size: NA; V gene: TRBV7-2; D gene: TRBD2; J gene: TRBJ2-1; CDR3 protein: CASSRWASGANEQFF; CDR3 DNA: TGTGCCAGCAGCCGCTGGGCTAGCGGAGCCAATGAGCAGTTCTTC
clone size: NA; V gene: TRBV10-3; D gene: TRBD1; J gene: TRBJ2-1; CDR3 protein: CATWTGGPLGDEQFF; CDR3 DNA: TGTGCCACATGGACAGGGGGCCCCCTGGGCGATGAGCAGTTCTTC
clone size: few; V gene: TRBV9; D gene: TRBD2; J gene: TRBJ2-7; CDR3 protein: CASSLTSGTYEQYF; CDR3 DNA: TGTGCCAGCAGCCTCACTAGCGGGACCTACGAGCAGTACTTC
clone size: NA; V gene: TRBV6-1; D gene: NA; J gene: TRBJ1-1; CDR3 protein: CASSEISNTEAFF; CDR3 DNA: TGTGCCAGCAGTGAAATCTCGAACACTGAAGCTTTCTTT
clone size: NA; V gene: TRBV6-5; D gene: NA; J gene: TRBJ1-1; CDR3 protein: CASSSHTGGENTEAFF; CDR3 DNA: TGTGCCAGCAGTTCCCACACCGGGGGGGAGAACACTGAAGCTTTCTTT
clone size: NA; V gene: TRBV27; D gene: TRBD1; J gene: TRBJ2-2; CDR3 protein: CASSFTGGSQSTGELFF; CDR3 DNA: TGTGCCAGCAGTTTCACAGGGGGCTCGCAATCCACCGGGGAGCTGTTTTTT
clone size: medium-sized; V gene: TRBV2; D gene: TRBD1; J gene: TRBJ1-5; CDR3 protein: CASSPNRGPSNQPQHF; CDR3 DNA: TGTGCCAGCAGTCCAAACAGGGGTCCTAGCAATCAGCCCCAGCATTTT
clone size: once; V gene: TRBV5-1; D gene: TRBD2; J gene: TRBJ2-1; CDR3 protein: CASSTGLAGGPYNEQFF; CDR3 DNA: TGCGCCAGCAGCACGGGACTAGCGGGGGGTCCCTACAATGAGCAGTTCTTC
clone size: few; V gene: TRBV19; D gene: NA; J gene: TRBJ1-2; CDR3 protein: CACTRDTRYGYTF; CDR3 DNA: TGTGCCTGCACCCGGGACACCCGATATGGCTACACCTTC
clone size: NA; V gene: TRBV6-5; D gene: TRBD1; J gene: TRBJ1-1; CDR3 protein: CASGRTGLNTEAFF; CDR3 DNA: TGTGCCAGCGGGCGGACAGGACTGAACACTGAAGCTTTCTTT
clone size: NA; V gene: TRBV19; D gene: NA; J gene: TRBJ1-4; CDR3 protein: CASPATSGKLFF; CDR3 DNA: TGTGCCAGTCCGGCTACCAGCGGAAAACTGTTTTTT
clone size: NA; V gene: TRBV24-1; D gene: TRBD1; J gene: TRBJ2-1; CDR3 protein: CATSDRTGGNEQFF; CDR3 DNA: TGTGCCACCAGTGATCGGACAGGGGGCAATGAGCAGTTCTTC
clone size: NA; V gene: TRBV6-2/TRBV6-3; D gene: NA; J gene: TRBJ2-7; CDR3 protein: CASSYEESENYEQYF; CDR3 DNA: TGTGCCAGCAGTTATGAGGAATCTGAGAACTACGAGCAGTACTTC
clone size: NA; V gene: TRBV2; D gene: NA; J gene: TRBJ2-7; CDR3 protein: CASRAGRGYEQYF; CDR3 DNA: TGTGCCAGCAGGGCCGGAAGAGGATACGAGCAGTACTTC
clone size: NA; V gene: TRBV11-3; D gene: NA; J gene: TRBJ2-3; CDR3 protein: CASSSNSGLLNTQYF; CDR3 DNA: TGTGCCAGCAGCTCCAACTCGGGACTCCTAAATACGCAGTATTTT
clone size: NA; V gene: TRBV6-5; D gene: NA; J gene: TRBJ1-6; CDR3 protein: CASSWSKGNSPLHF; CDR3 DNA: TGTGCCAGCAGTTGGTCAAAGGGGAATTCACCCCTCCACTTT
clone size: NA; V gene: TRBV6-5; D gene: NA; J gene: TRBJ2-7; CDR3 protein: CASSPGGYEQYF; CDR3 DNA: TGTGCCAGCAGCCCAGGTGGCTACGAGCAGTACTTC
clone size: few; V gene: TRBV7-2; D gene: TRBD1; J gene: TRBJ2-7; CDR3 protein: CASSFDRGPYEQYF; CDR3 DNA: TGTGCCAGCAGCTTCGACAGGGGGCCTTACGAGCAGTACTTC
clone size: once; V gene: TRBV6-5; D gene: NA; J gene: TRBJ1-1; CDR3 protein: CASSYPGANTEAFF; CDR3 DNA: TGTGCCAGCAGTTACCCAGGGGCGAACACTGAAGCTTTCTTT
clone size: few; V gene: TRBV7-2; D gene: NA; J gene: TRBJ2-2; CDR3 protein: CASSFSLHSQDTGELFF; CDR3 DNA: TGTGCCAGCAGCTTTTCACTTCACAGTCAAGACACCGGGGAGCTGTTTTTT
clone size: NA; V gene: TRBV7-9; D gene: NA; J gene: TRBJ1-1; CDR3 protein: CASSLGPGQKNTEAFF; CDR3 DNA: TGTGCCAGCAGCTTAGGCCCGGGACAAAAGAACACTGAAGCTTTCTTT
clone size: NA; V gene: TRBV30; D gene: NA; J gene: TRBJ1-6; CDR3 protein: CAWTGRSYNSPLHF; CDR3 DNA: TGTGCCTGGACAGGGAGGTCCTATAATTCACCCCTCCACTTT
clone size: NA; V gene: TRBV29-1; D gene: NA; J gene: TRBJ1-1; CDR3 protein: CSAKRGGPEAFF; CDR3 DNA: TGCAGCGCCAAGAGGGGGGGACCTGAAGCTTTCTTT
clone size: NA; V gene: TRBV7-2; D gene: NA; J gene: TRBJ1-2; CDR3 protein: CASSPQPGLATFYGYTF; CDR3 DNA: TGTGCCAGCAGCCCTCAACCGGGCCTAGCCACTTTCTATGGCTACACCTTC
clone size: NA; V gene: TRBV7-3; D gene: TRBD2; J gene: TRBJ2-2; CDR3 protein: CASGGANTGELFF; CDR3 DNA: TGTGCCTCGGGGGGGGCGAACACCGGGGAGCTGTTTTTT
clone size: few; V gene: TRBV30; D gene: NA; J gene: TRBJ1-1; CDR3 protein: CAWRRQDGNTEAFF; CDR3 DNA: TGTGCCTGGAGACGACAGGATGGGAACACTGAAGCTTTCTTT